This T cell receptor beta chain was documented in a study of T cell repertoires in cytomegalovirus infection. Looking at the study overall: Peptides in the study included HLA-C-restricted and HLA-B-restricted CMV epitopes. An indication of both CMV infection and matching HLA type came from public TCR beta signatures. Regarding the study as a whole: In two of eight donors, the top clonotype was HLA-C-restricted CMV-specific. Carriage of CMV together with the relevant HLA was identifiable through cumulative public TCR beta family frequency.

On this clonotype itself: The antigen remains unidentified.

TCRdb re-analysed the reads in MiXCR, keeping a single row per CDR3 protein. The sample has some 920,000 distinct CDR3 sequences; around 30% are singletons. This CDR3 region has 15 residues. The V gene's germline CDR1 is MNHEY and CDR2 SMNVEV (reference sequence). V was clipped by 0 bases and J by 0 bases, with 8 bases between them. This clonotype was sampled from a human donor in good health (CMV status not recorded). Some clones in this sample may be carry-over from other donors' samples. J is TRBJ1-2 and V is TRBV27; no clear D gene. Sequences were derived from cultured CD8+ T cells from PBMCs, sampled from culture after CMV antigen stimulation. The CDR3 coding sequence is TGTGCCAGCAGTTTATCAGGGTCTTCTAACTATGGCTACACCTTC. The encoded protein is CASSLSGSSNYGYTF.